This T cell receptor (beta chain) was recovered during a study of CD8 T cells in ankylosing spondylitis. Broader study findings: Disease-linked clones proved CD8+ and comparatively uncommon in peripheral blood. A motif in TCR beta, a set of under ten highly homologous variants, appeared characteristic of ankylosing spondylitis blood. Earlier work had already found some motif variants in reactive arthritis synovial fluid and blood. Significant enrichment of disease-linked clones was reported in matched ankylosing spondylitis synovial fluid.

As for this clonotype: The antigen is unknown.

The TCR beta libraries were generated through quantitative 5'-RACE incorporating molecular barcodes. MiXCR, run by TCRdb on the 5' RACE reads, gives a single entry per CDR3 protein. This sample yields roughly 670,000 distinct CDR3 sequences, of which around 17% are seen a single time; roughly a fifth belongs to the top ten. V trimming: 6 bases; J trimming: 4 bases; junction bases outside the gene matches: 7. This CDR3 contains 15 residues. The chain employs TRBV12-3 or TRBV12-4 and TRBJ2-1, with TRBD1 identical over 9 bases. The sequencing input was blood, either unsorted or a sorted T cell fraction (not recorded which). This TCR derives from a male donor with ankylosing spondylitis. The DNA for the CDR3 is TGTGCCAGCAGGGCACAGGGGGCCCAATACAATGAGCAGTTCTTC. It encodes CASRAQGAQYNEQFF.